This record looks at one T cell receptor beta chain sequence and its context. This sample is part of a study of blood T cell repertoires in COVID-19. Whole-study context: PBMCs, B-cell-depleted T cells, or T cells provided the cDNA or gDNA that made up the material.

The germline gives CDR1 SGHRS, CDR2 YFSETQ. V shed 4 bases and J 5 bases; nucleotides not matched to a gene: 9. This CDR3 is built from 17 residues. Authors' processing steps: Using reference gene primer amplification, nucleated cell counts were estimated. Method: immunoSEQ multiplex PCR; TCRdb's copy keeps in-frame clones and lacks some. V and J calls and clone size are as listed in that table; D and trimming were resolved from the DNA. The sample consists of 240,000 or so clones, 82% of them appearing once. The sequencing sample was made of peripheral blood. This clonotype originated in a woman of 80 years or more with acute or convalescent COVID-19. The chain links TRBV5-1 to TRBJ2-5; TRBD2 aligns across 15 bases. CDR3 residues: CASSRTGTSGRQETQYF. In DNA, the CDR3 is TGCGCCAGCAGCAGAACCGGGACTAGCGGGAGGCAGGAGACCCAGTACTTC.